A selection of T cell receptor beta chains follows, all from one sample in a study of vaccination and CD4 T cells after COVID-19. These receptors lack a known antigen. TCRdb independently ran MiXCR on the PCR reads; one entry per CDR3 protein. The sample has about 10,000 distinct CDR3 sequences; roughly 75% are singletons. Material: CD4+ T cells from blood, cultured in vitro. The receptor set was obtained from a human donor who had recovered from COVID-19. CDR3s include the opening cysteine and the closing phenylalanine or tryptophan. Fields, in order: D gene, J gene, V gene, CDR3 length, clone size, CDR3 protein, CDR3 DNA. D genes are given only for firm matches. Where a row states a size, it is once, few, many or the class of an expanded clone; other rows omit it.

d_call: TRBD1
j_call: TRBJ1-1
v_call: TRBV20-1
cdr3_length: 13
clone_size: NA
cdr3_aa: CSASRQGRGGAFF
cdr3_nt: TGCAGTGCAAGCAGACAGGGGAGAGGGGGAGCTTTCTTT

d_call: NA
j_call: TRBJ2-2
v_call: TRBV7-2
cdr3_length: 16
clone_size: few
cdr3_aa: CASSLPTGGGPGELFF
cdr3_nt: TGTGCCAGCAGCTTACCCACAGGGGGGGGGCCCGGGGAGCTGTTTTTT

d_call: TRBD1
j_call: TRBJ1-2
v_call: TRBV20-1
cdr3_length: 17
clone_size: few
cdr3_aa: CSARVRGGQGFNYGYTF
cdr3_nt: TGCAGTGCTAGAGTTAGAGGGGGACAGGGGTTTAACTATGGCTACACCTTC

d_call: TRBD1
j_call: TRBJ1-3
v_call: TRBV20-1
cdr3_length: 15
clone_size: NA
cdr3_aa: CSARRTGRSGNTIYF
cdr3_nt: TGCAGTGCTAGACGGACAGGGCGCTCTGGAAACACCATATATTTT

d_call: NA
j_call: TRBJ1-5
v_call: TRBV6-1
cdr3_length: 17
clone_size: NA
cdr3_aa: CASSPRGGAGSNQPQHF
cdr3_nt: TGTGCCAGCAGTCCACGGGGGGGCGCAGGTAGCAATCAGCCCCAGCATTTT

d_call: TRBD1
j_call: TRBJ2-5
v_call: TRBV27
cdr3_length: 14
clone_size: NA
cdr3_aa: CASRLQGKGETQYF
cdr3_nt: TGTGCCAGCAGGTTACAGGGGAAGGGAGAGACCCAGTACTTC

d_call: NA
j_call: TRBJ1-3
v_call: TRBV15
cdr3_length: 14
clone_size: NA
cdr3_aa: CATQPGTSGNTIYF
cdr3_nt: TGTGCCACCCAACCGGGGACTTCTGGAAACACCATATATTTT

d_call: NA
j_call: TRBJ1-2
v_call: TRBV4-3
cdr3_length: 15
clone_size: NA
cdr3_aa: CASSQDKVTNYGYTF
cdr3_nt: TGCGCCAGCAGCCAAGATAAAGTAACGAACTATGGCTACACCTTC

d_call: NA
j_call: TRBJ1-6
v_call: TRBV7-8
cdr3_length: 14
clone_size: NA
cdr3_aa: CASSLGGDNSPLHF
cdr3_nt: TGTGCCAGCAGCTTAGGAGGGGACAATTCACCCCTCCACTTT

d_call: NA
j_call: TRBJ1-6
v_call: TRBV27
cdr3_length: 14
clone_size: NA
cdr3_aa: CASSLKAGYSPLHF
cdr3_nt: TGTGCCAGCAGTTTAAAAGCAGGGTATTCACCCCTCCACTTT

d_call: NA
j_call: TRBJ1-5
v_call: TRBV20-1
cdr3_length: 14
clone_size: NA
cdr3_aa: CSASRDGSNQPQHF
cdr3_nt: TGCAGTGCTAGCCGGGACGGTAGCAATCAGCCCCAGCATTTT

d_call: TRBD1
j_call: TRBJ1-1
v_call: TRBV7-9
cdr3_length: 14
clone_size: large
cdr3_aa: CASSLPGQGTEAFF
cdr3_nt: TGTGCCAGCAGCCTCCCTGGACAGGGGACTGAAGCTTTCTTT

d_call: TRBD2
j_call: TRBJ2-1
v_call: TRBV5-1
cdr3_length: 17
clone_size: NA
cdr3_aa: CASSQTSGRADYNEQFF
cdr3_nt: TGCGCCAGCAGCCAAACTAGCGGGAGGGCCGATTACAATGAGCAGTTCTTC

d_call: NA
j_call: TRBJ2-5
v_call: TRBV6-2/TRBV6-3
cdr3_length: 16
clone_size: NA
cdr3_aa: CASGGAPGRQPETQYF
cdr3_nt: TGTGCCAGCGGCGGCGCCCCGGGACGTCAACCGGAGACCCAGTACTTC

d_call: NA
j_call: TRBJ1-6
v_call: TRBV20-1
cdr3_length: 14
clone_size: NA
cdr3_aa: CSARDQGFNSPLHF
cdr3_nt: TGCAGTGCTAGAGATCAGGGGTTTAATTCACCCCTCCACTTT

d_call: NA
j_call: TRBJ1-2
v_call: TRBV7-2
cdr3_length: 14
clone_size: NA
cdr3_aa: CASSLAPENYGYTF
cdr3_nt: TGTGCCAGCAGCTTAGCCCCCGAGAACTATGGCTACACCTTC

d_call: NA
j_call: TRBJ1-5
v_call: TRBV27
cdr3_length: 14
clone_size: NA
cdr3_aa: CASSLVWGNQPQHF
cdr3_nt: TGTGCCAGCAGTTTAGTTTGGGGCAATCAGCCCCAGCATTTT

d_call: NA
j_call: TRBJ1-1
v_call: TRBV7-2
cdr3_length: 15
clone_size: NA
cdr3_aa: CASSSTSHVNTEAFF
cdr3_nt: TGTGCCAGCAGCTCAACATCACATGTGAACACTGAAGCTTTCTTT

d_call: NA
j_call: TRBJ1-6
v_call: TRBV28
cdr3_length: 12
clone_size: NA
cdr3_aa: CASSPTYSPLHF
cdr3_nt: TGTGCCAGCAGTCCTACGTATTCACCCCTCCACTTT

d_call: NA
j_call: TRBJ2-7
v_call: TRBV6-5
cdr3_length: 15
clone_size: NA
cdr3_aa: CASSYPRGSSYEQYF
cdr3_nt: TGTGCCAGCAGTTACCCCAGAGGGAGCTCCTACGAGCAGTACTTC

d_call: TRBD1
j_call: TRBJ1-1
v_call: TRBV11-2
cdr3_length: 16
clone_size: NA
cdr3_aa: CASSTRWTGLNTEAFF
cdr3_nt: TGTGCCAGCAGCACGCGATGGACAGGTTTGAACACTGAAGCTTTCTTT

d_call: NA
j_call: TRBJ1-2
v_call: TRBV11-1
cdr3_length: 15
clone_size: few
cdr3_aa: CASSLVPGLPGGYTF
cdr3_nt: TGTGCCAGCAGCCTGGTTCCGGGACTCCCTGGGGGCTACACCTTC

d_call: TRBD2
j_call: TRBJ2-3
v_call: TRBV20-1
cdr3_length: 19
clone_size: NA
cdr3_aa: CSAREGELAGPLGGDTQYF
cdr3_nt: TGCAGTGCTAGAGAGGGTGAACTAGCGGGTCCCCTAGGGGGAGATACGCAGTATTTT